The sequence of this T cell receptor beta chain was determined in a study of cytomegalovirus exposure and HLA in healthy donors. Primers included in the PCR were 60 Vbeta and 13 Jbeta primers. Original methodology: A follow-up analysis tallied tens of millions of unique TCR beta chains, approximately 11 million shared. Clones were read by immunoSEQ multiplex PCR, and TCRdb kept only the in-frame ones, dropping some. That table supplies the V and J calls and clone size; D and trimming were determined from the DNA. The table shows 100,000 or so clones, with about 77% occurring only once. The V segment lost 3 bases and the J segment 6 bases; nucleotides outside the gene matches: 6. CDR1 and CDR2 from the germline V gene are SEHNR and FQNEAQ (reference sequence). This CDR3 is 15 amino acids long. Study-wide points: Sequencing depth across donors, presence/absence analyses assumed, was roughly uniform. The classifier, whose performance was assessed in both the original and validation cohorts, reportedly diagnosed cytomegalovirus status with high specificity and sensitivity. Over 150 TCR beta chains were listed as cytomegalovirus-associated.

With regard to this clone: Its antigen is unknown.

Sequencing used PBMCs. The chain carries TRBV7-9 and TRBJ2-3, with TRBD2 identical over 10 bases. This sequence was found in a woman aged 40 to 50 in good health and CMV-seronegative. The DNA for the CDR3 is TGTGCCAGCAGCTTTAGCGGGGGGCCGACGGATACGCAGTATTTT. It translates to CASSFSGGPTDTQYF.